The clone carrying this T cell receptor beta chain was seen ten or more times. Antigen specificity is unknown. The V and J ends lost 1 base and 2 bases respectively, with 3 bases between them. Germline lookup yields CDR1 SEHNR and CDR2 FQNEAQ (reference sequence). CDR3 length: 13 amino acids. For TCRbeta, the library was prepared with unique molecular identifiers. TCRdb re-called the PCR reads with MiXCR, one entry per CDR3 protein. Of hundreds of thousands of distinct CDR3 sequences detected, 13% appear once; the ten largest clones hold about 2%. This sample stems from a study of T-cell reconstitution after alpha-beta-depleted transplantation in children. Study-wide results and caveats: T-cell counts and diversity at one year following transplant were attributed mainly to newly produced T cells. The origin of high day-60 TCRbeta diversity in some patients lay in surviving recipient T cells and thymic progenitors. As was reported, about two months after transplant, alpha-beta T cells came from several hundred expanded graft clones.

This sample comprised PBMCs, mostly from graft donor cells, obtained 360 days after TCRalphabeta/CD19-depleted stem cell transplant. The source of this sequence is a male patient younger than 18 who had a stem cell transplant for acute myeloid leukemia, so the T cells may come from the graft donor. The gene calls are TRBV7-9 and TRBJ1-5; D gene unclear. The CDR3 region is CASSLVGNQPQHF. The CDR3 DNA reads TGTGCCAGCAGCTTAGTTGGCAATCAGCCCCAGCATTTT.